This is a list of T cell receptor beta chains from one sample in a study of tumor and adjacent non-tumor tissue in lung cancer. TCRdb re-derived calls from the multiplex PCR reads in MiXCR, one entry per CDR3 protein. The table lists 110,000 or so distinct CDR3 sequences, under 65% of them singletons, with around 19% in the top ten. The sequenced material came from distant non-tumor lung tissue. Source of these receptors: a man between 60 and 70 years old with non-small cell lung cancer. Both conserved end residues are part of each CDR3. D genes are given only for firm matches. Clone size appears in some rows only: once, few, many, or a class for an expanded clone.

>-|-|TRBV11-3|TRBJ2-2|14
CASSPEELTGEMFF
TGTGCCAGCAGTCCCGAGGAGCTCACCGGGGAAATGTTTTTT
>-|-|TRBV4-3|TRBJ2-7|14
CASSRRDRIYEQYF
TGTGCCAGCAGTCGGCGGGACCGCATCTACGAGCAGTACTTC
>-|-|TRBV6-6|TRBJ1-1|13
CASSVNMGEAAFF
TGTGCGAGCAGTGTCAACATGGGGGAGGCTGCTTTCTTT
>-|TRBD1|TRBV7-9|TRBJ2-5|14
CASRDGTDQETQYF
TGTGCCAGCAGAGATGGGACAGACCAAGAGACCCAGTACTTC
>once|-|TRBV12-3/TRBV12-4|TRBJ2-5|12
CTNSLRQETQYF
TGTACCAACAGTTTGCGTCAAGAGACCCAGTACTTC
>-|TRBD2|TRBV10-2|TRBJ2-2|14
CASSDAGHSGELFF
TGCGCCAGCAGTGATGCGGGTCACAGCGGGGAACTGTTTTTT
>-|-|TRBV11-3|TRBJ2-7|17
CASTTGTGPIMTYGQYF
TGTGCCAGCACCACAGGTACAGGGCCCATCATGACCTACGGGCAGTACTTC
>-|-|TRBV19|TRBJ1-1|16
CASSILRETGDTEAFF
TGTGCCAGTAGTATTTTAAGAGAGACCGGGGACACTGAAGCTTTCTTT
>-|-|TRBV6-1|TRBJ1-5|19
CTSSEARSHPPLGNQPQHF
TGTACCAGCAGTGAAGCAAGGAGCCATCCACCTTTGGGCAATCAGCCCCAGCATTTT
>-|-|TRBV6-1|TRBJ1-4|14
CASSSGQYNGKLFF
TGTGCCAGCAGCAGTGGACAATACAATGGAAAACTGTTTTTT
>medium-sized|-|TRBV11-3|TRBJ2-2|14
CASSSTVHTGELFF
TGTGCCAGCAGCTCAACTGTTCACACCGGGGAGCTGTTTTTT
>-|-|TRBV7-9|TRBJ2-3|16
CASSLGGLLGTNTQYF
TGTGCCAGCAGCTTAGGAGGACTCTTAGGCACTAATACGCAGTATTTT
>few|-|TRBV2|TRBJ2-1|14
CASSRSFSYNEQFF
TGTGCCAGCAGTCGGAGCTTCTCATACAATGAGCAGTTCTTC
>-|TRBD2|TRBV12-3/TRBV12-4|TRBJ2-7|16
CARSSQGLAGTYEQYF
TGTGCCAGGAGTTCACAGGGACTAGCGGGAACCTACGAGCAGTACTTC
>-|TRBD2|TRBV29-1|TRBJ2-1|15
CSVEFTSGIYNEQFF
TGCAGTGTTGAATTTACTAGCGGGATATACAATGAGCAGTTCTTC
>many|TRBD1|TRBV6-2/TRBV6-3|TRBJ1-5|18
CASSFVIGTGYSNQPQHF
TGTGCCAGCAGTTTCGTGATCGGGACAGGGTATAGCAATCAGCCCCAGCATTTT
>-|TRBD2|TRBV4-1|TRBJ2-5|14
CASSLRLAEGTQYF
TGCGCCAGCAGTCTCCGACTAGCGGAAGGTACCCAGTACTTC
>-|-|TRBV12-3/TRBV12-4|TRBJ1-5|11
CASLGQGRRHF
TGTGCCAGCCTGGGACAAGGACGTAGGCATTTT
>many|-|TRBV6-5|TRBJ2-2|15
CASSQILDSTGELFF
TGTGCCAGCAGTCAGATCTTGGACAGCACCGGGGAGCTGTTTTTT
>-|-|TRBV7-3|TRBJ2-1|12
CAGSPTRCEQFF
TGTGCCGGCAGCCCAACTAGGTGTGAGCAGTTCTTC
>-|-|TRBV14|TRBJ1-1|16
CASESIADSGSTEAFF
TGTGCCAGCGAATCAATAGCCGACAGTGGGAGCACTGAAGCTTTCTTT
>once|-|TRBV4-1|TRBJ1-5|14
CAGSQDVSNQPQHF
TGCGCCGGTAGCCAAGATGTGAGTAATCAGCCCCAGCATTTT
>few|-|TRBV5-1|TRBJ1-1|14
CTSSADGGGAEAFF
TGCACCAGCAGCGCGGACGGGGGTGGTGCTGAAGCTTTCTTT
>many|TRBD2|TRBV4-1|TRBJ2-1|15
CASSRGGTTYNEQFF
TGCGCCAGCAGCCGGGGGGGGACTACCTACAATGAGCAGTTCTTC
>-|-|TRBV28|TRBJ1-1|13
CASSSSKDTEALF
TGTGCCAGCAGTTCCTCTAAGGACACTGAAGCTTTATTT
>many|TRBD1|TRBV29-1|TRBJ2-5|18
CSVEVRDSTKSYQETQYF
TGCAGCGTTGAAGTCAGGGACAGCACCAAGAGTTACCAAGAGACCCAGTACTTC
>once|TRBD2|TRBV4-1|TRBJ2-3|14
CASAKRGRTDTQYF
TGCGCCAGCGCGAAGCGGGGCCGCACGGATACGCAGTATTTT
>-|-|TRBV6-6|TRBJ1-4|15
CTRSGKDRRSEKLFF
TGTACCAGGAGTGGGAAAGACAGGAGGAGTGAAAAACTGTTTTTT
>once|-|TRBV5-4|TRBJ2-1|13
CDSRADSYNEQFF
TGTGACAGTAGGGCAGATTCCTACAATGAACAGTTCTTC
>-|-|TRBV30|TRBJ1-5|17
CAWSVAGASYNNQPQHF
TGTGCCTGGAGTGTGGCAGGGGCATCGTATAACAATCAGCCCCAGCATTTT
>once|-|TRBV5-4|TRBJ2-1|15
CASSLVGRAYSEHFF
TGTGCCAGCAGCTTGGTTGGACGGGCCTACAGTGAGCACTTCTTC
>once|-|TRBV6-5|TRBJ2-2|15
CASKLQGPNTGELFF
TGTGCCAGCAAGCTGCAGGGGCCGAACACCGGGGAGCTGTTTTTT
>many|-|TRBV12-3/TRBV12-4|TRBJ2-3|14
CASSPDFTTDTQYF
TGTGCCAGCAGCCCCGACTTCACCACAGATACGCAGTATTTT
>-|-|TRBV7-3|TRBJ2-5|16
CASSLNRAVGLETQYF
TGTGCCAGCAGCTTAAATAGGGCAGTGGGCCTGGAGACCCAGTACTTC
>-|-|TRBV11-2|TRBJ2-2|17
CASGLLSGATNTGELFF
TGTGCCAGCGGCTTACTTTCAGGGGCGACGAACACCGGGGAGCTGTTCTTC
>few|TRBD2|TRBV7-9|TRBJ2-3|15
CASSPLAGGGAAQYF
TGTGCCAGCAGCCCGCTCGCCGGGGGGGGGGCCGCGCAGTATTTT